These 27 T cell receptor beta chains were all obtained from the same sample, sequenced in a study of cytomegalovirus exposure and HLA in healthy donors. It was with 60 Vbeta and 13 Jbeta primers that the PCR ran. Measured with immunoSEQ multiplex PCR; TCRdb has only the in-frame clones, and not every one. The table for this sample gives around 150,000 clones. Sequencing was carried out using PBMCs. The receptors shown here come from a woman between 55 and 75 years old in good health and CMV-seronegative.

The chain has TRBV6-5 and TRBJ2-7, with 11 bases identical to TRBD2. Trimming removed 6 bases from V and 2 bases from J; junction bases left unmatched: 6. This CDR3 region has 15 residues. The germline CDR1 and CDR2 sequences are MNHEY and SVGAGI. The DNA of the CDR3 is TGTGCCAGCAGCCCACTAGCGGGAGTAACCTACGAGCAGTACTTC. Translating gives CASSPLAGVTYEQYF.

The V call is TRBV7-2, the J call TRBJ2-3, with 11 bases lining up with TRBD1. Looked up from germline, CDR1 is SGHTA and CDR2 is FQGNSA. V lost 5 bases to trimming and J lost 3 bases; unmatched junction nucleotides: 13. The CDR3 loop spans 18 amino acids. The DNA of the CDR3 is TGTGCCAGCAGCGCTCTCCTCTGGGACAGGGGGATTACAGATACGCAGTATTTT. Translated: CASSALLWDRGITDTQYF.

J is TRBJ2-7 and V is TRBV29-1; 7 nucleotides agree with TRBD1. With 4 bases clipped from V and 3 bases from J, the junction kept 6 bases outside the gene matches. This CDR3 has 13 residues. Germline V gene lookup returns CDR1 SQVTM and CDR2 ANQGSEA. CDR3 in amino acids: CSVAATGHYEQYF. The CDR3 DNA is TGCAGCGTTGCGGCGACAGGGCACTACGAGCAGTACTTC.

The chain recombines TRBV7-3 with TRBJ1-2; D unresolved. The ends were cut back, 5 bases at V and 5 bases at J, with 12 bases in the middle. The germline gives CDR1 SGHTA, CDR2 FQGTGA. The CDR3 consists of 13 residues. CDR3 in DNA: TGTGCCAGCAGCCCCTTCTCCGGGTATGGCTACACCTTC. It translates to CASSPFSGYGYTF.

The V call is TRBV11-1, the J call TRBJ2-7; the D is unclear. The V gene's germline CDR1 is SGHAT and CDR2 FQDESV (reference sequence). CDR3 size: 12 residues. V lost 5 bases and J 3 bases, leaving 8 bases between the germline ends. CDR3 sequence: CASSPEVYEQYF. The CDR3 bases are TGTGCCAGCAGCCCTGAGGTCTACGAGCAGTACTTC.

The genes are TRBV27 and TRBJ2-6; the D is unclear. Per the germline V gene, CDR1 is MNHEY and CDR2 is SMNVEV (reference sequence). Trimming stripped 3 bases from V and 0 bases from J, with 3 bases between. The CDR3 is made up of 14 amino acids. In nucleotides, the CDR3 is TGTGCCAGCAGTTTGTACTCTGGGGCCAACGTCCTGACTTTC. It specifies CASSLYSGANVLTF.

This rearrangement joins TRBV2 to TRBJ2-5; a weak D match, TRBD2 (6 bases). Deletions cut 7 bases from V and 3 bases from J, with 6 bases between. CDR1 and CDR2 from the germline V gene are SNHLY and FYNNEI. The CDR3 loop spans 11 amino acids. The CDR3 loop is CASTGEETQYF. In DNA, the CDR3 is TGTGCCAGCACGGGGGAAGAGACCCAGTACTTC.

The chain uses TRBV5-4 and TRBJ1-1; 9 bases align to TRBD1. The CDR3 totals 14 residues. Germline CDR1 reads SGHNT; CDR2 reads YYREEE (reference sequence). Losses at the gene ends were 4 bases for V and 11 bases for J; bases not matched to a gene: 12. CDR3 amino acids: CASSPGQGPLLAFF. The CDR3 coding sequence is TGTGCCAGCAGCCCTGGACAGGGGCCCCTTTTGGCTTTCTTT.

This chain joins TRBV6-1 and TRBJ1-2, with TRBD1 as a possible D gene (5 bases). This CDR3 spans 13 amino acids. The ends were cut back, 4 bases at V and 4 bases at J, with 10 bases in the middle. The germline gives CDR1 MNHNS, CDR2 SASEGT. The CDR3 is CASSARDFYGYTF. CDR3 in DNA: TGTGCCAGCAGTGCCAGGGACTTCTATGGCTACACCTTC.

This chain links TRBV18 with TRBJ2-7, with D possibly TRBD1 on 7 matching bases. The CDR3 runs to 16 residues. V lost 0 bases and J lost 3, with 15 bases in between. Germline CDR1 and CDR2: KGHSH and LQKENI. This CDR3 is CASSPPRAGGLYEQYF. The CDR3 bases are TGTGCCAGCTCACCACCGAGGGCAGGGGGGCTCTACGAGCAGTACTTC. The entire variable domain, with the rest obtained from reference TRBV18 and TRBJ2-7, is as follows: NAGVMQNPRHLVRRRGQEARLRCSPMKGHSHVYWYRQLPEEGLKFMVYLQKENIIDESGMPKERFSAEFPKEGPSILRIQQVVRGDSAAYFCASSPPRAGGLYEQYFGPGTRLTVT.

The V gene is TRBV6-5, the J gene TRBJ2-7; 9 bases fit TRBD2. Germline V gene data show CDR1 as MNHEY and CDR2 as SVGAGI. V was pared by 0 bases and J by 0 bases, with 3 bases of the junction left unmatched. This CDR3 is built from 16 residues. The CDR3 sequence is CASSYSSGRGSYEQYF. The CDR3 DNA follows: TGTGCCAGCAGTTACTCTAGCGGGAGAGGCTCCTACGAGCAGTACTTC.

About this clone itself: At the DNA level, this CDR3 is encoded by other sequences in the same sample as well. The gene calls are TRBV4-1 and TRBJ1-2; 10 bases fit TRBD1. Germline V gene sequence: CDR1 MGHRA, CDR2 YSYEKL. The CDR3 is 14 amino acids. V shed 4 bases, J shed 3 bases, and the junction held 2 bases outside the gene matches. CDR3 in amino acids: CASSRQGADYGYTF. Here the CDR3 DNA reads TGCGCCAGCAGCCGACAGGGGGCTGACTATGGCTACACCTTC.

A remark on this clone: One end of the junction does not line up with germline, which may come from a read error. V is TRBV7-2 and J is TRBJ1-6, with 7 bases matching TRBD1. Per germline, CDR1 SGHTA and CDR2 FQGNSA. CDR3 length equals 17 residues. The CDR3 DNA reads TGTGCCAGCAGCTTAGTAGGACGGACAGGCTATAATTCATCCCTCCACTTT. Amino acid sequence: CASSLVGRTGYNSSLHF.

This chain links TRBV19 with TRBJ2-7; 9 bases align to TRBD2. V trimming: 3 bases; J trimming: 6 bases; junction bases outside the gene matches: 6. The CDR3 loop spans 14 amino acids. The germline V gene has CDR1 LNHDA and CDR2 SQIVND (reference sequence). CDR3 region: CASSMGGGALEQYF. CDR3 DNA: TGTGCCAGTAGTATGGGCGGGGGGGCCCTCGAGCAGTACTTC.

This chain links TRBV11-2 with TRBJ2-7, with unresolved D. Germline V gene data show CDR1 as SGHAT and CDR2 as FQNNGV. The CDR3 consists of 13 residues. V lost 1 base to trimming and J lost 3 bases, with 7 bases between them. CDR3 sequence: CASSLGQIYEQYF. CDR3 coding DNA: TGTGCCAGCAGCTTAGGCCAGATCTACGAGCAGTACTTC. Looking up the rest from reference TRBV11-2 and TRBJ2-7 gives the full variable domain: EAGVAQSPRYKIIEKRQSVAFWCNPISGHATLYWYQQILGQGPKLLIQFQNNGVVDDSQLPKDRFSAERLKGVDSTLKIQPAKLEDSAVYLCASSLGQIYEQYFGPGTRLTVT.

The J gene is TRBJ2-7, the V gene TRBV4-3, with 8 bases lining up with TRBD1. V lost 1 base and J lost 7; bases outside the gene matches: 3. The germline gives CDR1 LGHNA, CDR2 YSLEER. The CDR3 spans 13 residues. The CDR3 coding sequence is TGCGCCAGCAGCCAAGGACAGGGGATGGAGCAGTACTTC. Its protein is CASSQGQGMEQYF.

With regard to this clone: The junction does not match germline at one end; this may be a read error. The chain is built from TRBV10-3 and TRBJ2-7; D possibly matches TRBD1 or TRBD2 (6 bases each). The germline V gene encodes CDR1 ENHRY and CDR2 SYGVKD. The CDR3 is 14 amino acids. The CDR3 loop reads CAVSEGGGSGEQYF. The DNA of the CDR3 is TGTGCCGTCAGTGAGGGGGGAGGATCAGGCGAGCAGTACTTC.

The chain employs TRBV9 and TRBJ1-1; a possible D gene is TRBD1 (5 bases). Germline V lookup: CDR1 SGDLS, CDR2 YYNGEE. This CDR3 spans 14 amino acids. The V end lost 4 bases, the J end lost 4 bases, and 14 bases lay between the germline ends. CDR3 sequence: CASSPQTGGTEAFF. CDR3 coding DNA: TGTGCCAGCAGCCCGCAGACCGGGGGCACTGAAGCTTTCTTT. The whole variable domain, remainder taken from reference TRBV9 and TRBJ1-1, is DSGVTQTPKHLITATGQRVTLRCSPRSGDLSVYWYQQSLDQGLQFLIQYYNGEERAKGNILERFSAQQFPDLHSELNLSSLELGDSALYFCASSPQTGGTEAFFGQGTRLTVV.

V and J are TRBV2 and TRBJ2-5, with 7 bases fitting TRBD2. The junction had 9 bases not matched to a gene; V was cut back by 5 bases and J by 3 bases. Germline V gene sequence: CDR1 SNHLY, CDR2 FYNNEI. This CDR3 comprises 15 residues. This chain's CDR3 is CASSQEAGRKETQYF. CDR3 bases: TGTGCCAGCAGTCAAGAAGCGGGGCGAAAAGAGACCCAGTACTTC.

V is TRBV29-1 and J is TRBJ1-2; TRBD1 aligns across 11 bases. The CDR3 is 13 residues long. V lost 6 bases, J lost 3 bases, and 3 bases stayed unmatched. The germline CDR1 and CDR2 sequences are SQVTM and ANQGSEA. This chain's CDR3 is CSVRDRGDYGYTF. CDR3 DNA sequence: TGCAGCGTCCGGGACAGGGGGGACTATGGCTACACCTTC.

V gene TRBV11-2 combines with J gene TRBJ1-6; 10 nucleotides agree with TRBD1. The CDR3 is 15 amino acids. Per the germline V gene, CDR1 is SGHAT and CDR2 is FQNNGV. V shed 5 bases and J 12 bases; nucleotides not matched to a gene: 10. The CDR3: CASSAGTGAPRPLHF. The CDR3 coding sequence is TGTGCCAGCAGCGCCGGGACAGGGGCCCCCAGACCCCTCCACTTT. Combining the CDR3 with reference TRBV11-2 and TRBJ1-6 gives the whole variable domain EAGVAQSPRYKIIEKRQSVAFWCNPISGHATLYWYQQILGQGPKLLIQFQNNGVVDDSQLPKDRFSAERLKGVDSTLKIQPAKLEDSAVYLCASSAGTGAPRPLHFGNGTRLTVT.

V usage is TRBV19 and J usage is TRBJ1-5, with a possible D match to TRBD1 (5 bases). The ends were cut back, 5 bases at V and 4 bases at J, with 9 bases in the middle. The germline V gene has CDR1 LNHDA and CDR2 SQIVND (reference sequence). The length of the CDR3 is 13 residues. The CDR3 here is CASSAQGNQPQHF. The CDR3 DNA follows: TGTGCCAGTAGTGCCCAGGGTAATCAGCCCCAGCATTTT.

This chain links TRBV7-6 with TRBJ2-2; 8 nucleotides match TRBD2. The CDR3 sequence is 15 residues long. The J segment lost 6 bases and the V segment lost 5 bases, leaving 8 bases of the junction unmatched. Germline CDR1 is SGHVS and CDR2 is FNYEAQ. CDR3 DNA sequence: TGTGCCAGCAGCCCACTCGGGGGGGCGGCCGGGGAGCTGTTTTTT. It specifies CASSPLGGAAGELFF.

This chain uses TRBV5-6 with TRBJ2-7; D may be TRBD1 (6 bases). The CDR3 is 13 amino acids. Germline V gives CDR1 SGHDT, CDR2 YYEEEE. Trimming pared 4 bases from V and 3 bases from J, leaving 11 bases between. CDR3 DNA sequence: TGTGCCAGCAGCCCGGGACACGGCTACGAGCAGTACTTC. Its translation is CASSPGHGYEQYF.

CDR3 amino acids: CASSPGQSIYTEAFF. CDR3 nucleotides: TGTGCCAGCAGCCCCGGACAGTCTATTTACACTGAAGCTTTCTTT. The chain carries TRBV11-2 and TRBJ1-1; a possible D gene is TRBD1 (6 bases). This CDR3 region has 15 residues. V was cut by 5 bases and J by 3 bases, with 16 bases left in between. CDR1 SGHAT and CDR2 FQNNGV come from the germline V gene.

A word on this clone: This specimen includes other DNA sequences encoding the same CDR3. The rearrangement links TRBV7-3 to TRBJ2-7; 8 bases are a match to TRBD1. There are 14 residues in the CDR3. J was trimmed by 3 bases and V by 2 bases; bases with no gene match: 3. Germline-derived CDR1 and CDR2 are SGHTA and FQGTGA. CDR3 coding DNA: TGTGCCAGCAGCTTAGGACAGGGAGGCTACGAGCAGTACTTC. Translation gives CASSLGQGGYEQYF.

V gene TRBV4-3 combines with J gene TRBJ1-2; tentative D call: TRBD1 (5 bases). Germline values: CDR1 LGHNA, CDR2 YSLEER. The CDR3 loop spans 16 amino acids. Trimming pared 0 bases from V and 1 base from J, leaving 12 bases between. The CDR3 bases are TGCGCCAGCAGCCAAGATTTTTTCGGGGGTAACTATGGCTACACCTTC. This encodes CASSQDFFGGNYGYTF.